The 30 T cell receptor beta chains presented below share a single source sample, sequenced in a study of beta chain features in type 1 diabetes. Study-level points and caveats: Researchers report that Type 1 diabetes patients had moderately but significantly shorter TCRB CDR3s across all four CD4+ subsets.

Every bit of the isolated RNA underwent reverse transcription, so sequencing read expressed TCRB transcripts. Assay used: immunoSEQ multiplex PCR; TCRdb lists only in-frame clones, some missing. The data show 280,000 or so clones, with roughly 15% seen just once and roughly 0.015% held by the top ten. For these receptors, no antigen is known. Sequencing was carried out using naive CD4+ T cells from blood. All receptors derive from a man between 18 and 29 years old with type 1 diabetes.

The chain couples TRBV30 to TRBJ1-2; D might be TRBD1 (5 bases). Germline CDR1 and CDR2: GTSNPN and SVGIG (reference sequence). V dropped 5 bases and J dropped 4 bases, with 14 bases sitting between them. The CDR3 runs 13 residues. The CDR3, as DNA: TGTGCCTGGGCCCGCCCGGGGGGCTATGGCTACACCTTC. This translates into CAWARPGGYGYTF. The variable domain in full, with the rest retrieved from reference TRBV30 and TRBJ1-2, is SQTIHQWPATLVQPVGSPLSLECTVEGTSNPNLYWYRQAAGRGLQLLFYSVGIGQISSEVPQNLSASRPQDRQFILSSKKLLLSDSGFYLCAWARPGGYGYTFGSGTRLTVV.

The chain links TRBV7-9 to TRBJ2-2; D is unresolved. This CDR3 has 16 residues. From germline, CDR1 is SEHNR and CDR2 FQNEAQ (reference sequence). V lost 5 bases and J lost 0, with 13 bases in between. The CDR3 is CASSLPRSTNTGELFF. CDR3 sequence (DNA): TGTGCCAGCAGCCTACCACGATCCACGAACACCGGGGAGCTGTTTTTT.

This clone was observed a few times. The V and J genes are TRBV19 and TRBJ2-7; 8 nucleotides line up with TRBD2. Germline V CDR1 and CDR2: LNHDA, SQIVND (reference sequence). Unmatched junction bases numbered 4, after V lost 6 bases and J lost 3 bases. The CDR3 is 13 amino acids. The CDR3 DNA reads TGTGCCAGTAGAGGTCTAGCGGGCTACGAGCAGTACTTC. Its translation is CASRGLAGYEQYF.

The chain carries TRBV4-1 and TRBJ1-5; 7 bases fit TRBD1. Unmatched junction bases numbered 7, after V lost 4 bases and J lost 1 base. Germline assignment: CDR1 MGHRA and CDR2 YSYEKL. The CDR3 runs 16 residues. The CDR3 sequence: CASSREQGKSNQPQHF. For the CDR3, the DNA is TGCGCCAGCAGCCGAGAACAGGGGAAGAGCAATCAGCCCCAGCATTTT.

CDR3 sequence: CASSLTTGLNIQYF. The CDR3 DNA follows: TGTGCCAGCAGCTTGACCACAGGGTTAAACATTCAGTACTTC. The chain recombines TRBV5-6 with TRBJ2-4, with D tentatively TRBD1 (6 bases). The CDR3 is 14 amino acids. Trimming left V 1 base short and J 6 bases short, with 11 bases between. CDR1 and CDR2 (germline): SGHDT, YYEEEE.

A few counts support this clone. The chain recombines TRBV13 with TRBJ2-7, with no clear D. Trimming took 5 bases from V and 1 from J, leaving 6 bases between them. The CDR3 extends over 12 amino acids. Per the germline V gene, CDR1 is PRHDT and CDR2 is FYEKMQ (reference sequence). The CDR3 loop reads CASSTSSYEQYF. CDR3 bases: TGTGCCAGCAGCACAAGTTCCTACGAGCAGTACTTC.

This clone was counted a few times. This chain links TRBV7-2 with TRBJ1-5, with TRBD1 matching 8 bases. The length of the CDR3 is 15 residues. V lost 3 bases and J lost 4; bases outside the gene matches: 5. Per germline, CDR1 SGHTA and CDR2 FQGNSA. CDR3 in DNA: TGTGCCAGCAGCTTTTACGGACAGGGAAATCAGCCCCAGCATTTT. Protein product: CASSFYGQGNQPQHF.

This clone was counted between two and nine times. The chain joins TRBV29-1 to TRBJ1-4; 7 nucleotides align to TRBD1. The V gene end was trimmed by 3 bases and the J gene end by 8 bases; junction bases not matched to a gene: 0. This CDR3 has 11 residues. CDR1 is SQVTM, CDR2 ANQGSEA, per germline. DNA of the CDR3: TGCAGCGTTGACAGGGGGGAAAAACTGTTTTTT. Amino acids: CSVDRGEKLFF.

This clone was found a few times. The rearrangement uses TRBV19 and TRBJ2-5; 9 positions match TRBD2. The J segment lost 8 bases and the V segment lost 4 bases, leaving 14 bases of the junction unmatched. Per germline, CDR1 LNHDA and CDR2 SQIVND (reference sequence). There are 16 residues in the CDR3. Written as DNA, the CDR3 is TGTGCCAGTAGTACCCGTCTGAGTAGCGGGGGTGAAACCCAGTACTTC. Encoded protein: CASSTRLSSGGETQYF.

The CDR3 DNA sequence: TGTGCCAGCAGCTTTACGACTAGCGCAAGGAACACCGGGGAGCTGTTTTTT. Amino acids: CASSFTTSARNTGELFF. The chain has TRBV7-6 and TRBJ2-2; 8 bases fit TRBD2. Trimming cost V 3 bases and J 1 base; bases outside gene matches: 7. The CDR3 runs 17 residues. CDR1 SGHVS and CDR2 FNYEAQ come from the germline V gene.

This clone has more than one count but fewer than ten. The chain combines TRBV19 with TRBJ2-7; possible D gene TRBD1, 6 bases. Germline V gene sequence: CDR1 LNHDA, CDR2 SQIVND (reference sequence). The CDR3 covers 16 residues. Between the trimmed V and J ends, which lost 3 bases and 1 base, there was a span of 16 bases. CDR3 DNA: TGTGCCAGTAGTATTACAGGGATAGGCCGATCCTACGAGCAGTACTTC. Residues: CASSITGIGRSYEQYF.

The gene calls are TRBV5-6 and TRBJ1-2; 9 bases are a match to TRBD1. The CDR3 consists of 17 residues. The V and J ends lost 3 bases and 7 bases, in that order; junction bases with no gene match: 16. Per germline, CDR1 SGHDT and CDR2 YYEEEE. CDR3 DNA sequence: TGTGCCAGCAGCTCCCTGTTACCGGGACAGGGATTTGGTGGCTACACCTTC. Protein: CASSSLLPGQGFGGYTF.

This clone was seen more than once but under ten times. This chain uses TRBV19 with TRBJ2-6; 7 bases fit TRBD2. V lost 11 bases and J lost 0; bases outside the gene matches: 7. The CDR3 runs 15 residues. CDR1 and CDR2 (germline): LNHDA, SQIVND (reference sequence). The CDR3 bases are TGTGCCGTCAGCGGGACTCACTCTGGGGCCAACGTCCTGACTTTC. Translation: CAVSGTHSGANVLTF.

This chain connects TRBV25-1 to TRBJ2-7, with 12 bases identical to TRBD1. Germline V CDR1 and CDR2: MGHDK, SYGVNS. The CDR3 loop spans 18 amino acids. The V segment lost 3 bases and the J segment 3 bases; nucleotides outside the gene matches: 12. This CDR3 reads CASSDGGDRGPVFYEQYF. DNA of the CDR3: TGTGCCAGCAGTGATGGAGGGGACAGGGGGCCTGTATTCTACGAGCAGTACTTC.

The chain joins TRBV7-2 to TRBJ2-5; D may be TRBD1 (5 bases). This CDR3 contains 15 residues. V dropped 5 bases and J dropped 5 bases, with 18 bases sitting between them. In germline, CDR1 is SGHTA, CDR2 FQGNSA. The CDR3 sequence is CASSEGAIGRETQYF. Here the CDR3 DNA reads TGTGCCAGCAGCGAAGGGGCCATAGGGCGTGAGACCCAGTACTTC.

The chain joins TRBV7-9 to TRBJ2-5; D call uncertain. Between the trimmed V and J ends, which lost 4 bases and 5 bases, there was a span of 14 bases. The CDR3 is made up of 14 amino acids. The germline gives CDR1 SEHNR, CDR2 FQNEAQ (reference sequence). The CDR3 spells CASSSQLWRETQYF. The CDR3, as DNA: TGTGCCAGCAGCTCTCAGCTATGGCGGGAGACCCAGTACTTC.

The chain is built from TRBV18 and TRBJ1-1, with D perhaps matching TRBD1 (5 bases). Trimming left V 3 bases short and J 2 bases short, with 13 bases between. The CDR3 has 15 residues. Germline V lookup: CDR1 KGHSH, CDR2 LQKENI. CDR3 sequence: CASSPQSRENTEAFF. The CDR3 DNA reads as TGTGCCAGCTCACCCCAGTCCAGGGAAAACACTGAAGCTTTCTTT.

The sample holds a few counts of this clone. The chain joins TRBV30 to TRBJ2-5; 7 nucleotides agree with TRBD1. Germline CDR1 and CDR2: GTSNPN and SVGIG (reference sequence). The CDR3 is 12 residues long. V gave up 6 bases and J gave up 2 bases; unmatched junction bases: 3. The CDR3 DNA sequence: TGTGCCTGCTCGACAGGGCAAGAGACCCAGTACTTC. It encodes CACSTGQETQYF.

The rearrangement uses TRBV25-1 and TRBJ2-7; the match to TRBD2 covers 12 bases. Trimming cost V 10 bases and J 2 bases; bases outside gene matches: 3. The CDR3 is 13 amino acids. Germline assignment: CDR1 MGHDK and CDR2 SYGVNS. CDR3 in amino acids: CATWTSGAYEQYF. CDR3 nucleotide sequence: TGTGCCACCTGGACTAGCGGGGCCTACGAGCAGTACTTC.

The chain links TRBV9 to TRBJ2-1, with D uncertain. V lost 0 bases, J lost 0 bases, and 10 bases lay in between. The CDR3 runs 16 residues. Germline values: CDR1 SGDLS, CDR2 YYNGEE. CDR3: CASSVDSLSSYNEQFF. The CDR3 DNA follows: TGTGCCAGCAGCGTAGATTCCCTGAGCTCCTACAATGAGCAGTTCTTC.

This clone was counted a few times. This sequence joins TRBV5-4 and TRBJ1-1; 11 bases agree with TRBD1. Unmatched junction bases numbered 12, after V lost 4 bases and J lost 1 base. There are 18 residues in the CDR3. The V gene's germline CDR1 is SGHNT and CDR2 YYREEE (reference sequence). CDR3 sequence reads: CASSDKGWTGGKNTEAFF. CDR3 nucleotide sequence: TGTGCCAGCAGCGATAAGGGGTGGACAGGGGGCAAGAACACTGAAGCTTTCTTT.

This clone was seen a few times. The CDR3 spells CASSLAVAGVIGQYF. The CDR3 region has the DNA TGTGCCAGCAGCTTAGCTGTAGCGGGAGTGATTGGCCAGTACTTC. The gene calls are TRBV11-2 and TRBJ2-5, with 9 bases identical to TRBD2. The CDR3 loop spans 15 amino acids. Unmatched junction bases numbered 10, after V lost 1 base and J lost 10 bases. Germline V gives CDR1 SGHAT, CDR2 FQNNGV.

The rearrangement links TRBV4-2 to TRBJ2-1, with TRBD1 matching over 8 bases. The length of the CDR3 is 16 residues. The trim removed 0 bases at V and 3 bases at J, leaving 4 bases unmatched. CDR1 and CDR2 (germline): LGHNA, YNFKEQ. This chain's CDR3 is CASSQDHRGDYNEQFF. The CDR3 coding sequence is TGTGCCAGCAGCCAAGATCACAGGGGGGACTACAATGAGCAGTTCTTC.

This clone occurred a few times. The V gene is TRBV4-1, the J gene TRBJ2-5, with 8 bases identical to TRBD2. The CDR3 loop spans 15 amino acids. Germline V gene lookup returns CDR1 MGHRA and CDR2 YSYEKL. V was clipped by 4 bases and J by 4 bases; unmatched bases: 8. CDR3 nucleotide sequence: TGCGCCAGCAGCCGAGGAGCGGGAGTTGCAGAGACCCAGTACTTC. The encoded protein is CASSRGAGVAETQYF.

This chain joins TRBV7-2 and TRBJ2-7; the D is unclear. Germline assignment: CDR1 SGHTA and CDR2 FQGNSA. CDR3 length: 11 residues. Trimming removed 3 bases at V and 5 bases at J, with 5 bases between. The CDR3 is CASSFSHEQYF. The CDR3 nucleotides read TGTGCCAGCAGCTTTAGCCACGAGCAGTACTTC.

This clone was counted only a few times. The gene calls are TRBV9 and TRBJ2-3; a weak D match, TRBD2 (6 bases). Trimming took 1 base from V and 8 from J, leaving 14 bases between them. Looked up from germline, CDR1 is SGDLS and CDR2 is YYNGEE. This CDR3 contains 14 residues. The CDR3: CASSVNREWGTQYF. DNA for the CDR3: TGTGCCAGCAGCGTAAACCGGGAGTGGGGTACGCAGTATTTT. Full variable domain (missing parts from reference TRBV9 and TRBJ2-3): DSGVTQTPKHLITATGQRVTLRCSPRSGDLSVYWYQQSLDQGLQFLIQYYNGEERAKGNILERFSAQQFPDLHSELNLSSLELGDSALYFCASSVNREWGTQYFGPGTRLTVL.

This clone was counted between two and nine times. The chain combines TRBV9 with TRBJ2-5; unclear D gene. The CDR3 contains 14 residues. V was pared by 0 bases and J by 7 bases, with 13 bases between. Germline CDR1 is SGDLS and CDR2 is YYNGEE. The CDR3 DNA reads as TGTGCCAGCAGCGTAGATGAGGTCCCCGGGACCCAGTACTTC. Translating gives CASSVDEVPGTQYF.

The chain joins TRBV19 to TRBJ1-2; 8 bases fit TRBD1. There are 14 residues in the CDR3. After removal of 8 bases from V and 5 bases from J, the junction contained 10 bases not matched to a gene. CDR1 LNHDA and CDR2 SQIVND come from the germline V gene (reference sequence). CDR3 in DNA: TGTGCCAGTTCCTTGGACAGGGAAAGGTATGGCTACACCTTC. Its protein is CASSLDRERYGYTF.

The chain combines TRBV7-2 with TRBJ2-7, with D possibly matching TRBD2 (6 bases). CDR3 length: 13 residues. V was clipped by 8 bases and J by 0 bases, with 11 bases between them. Germline values: CDR1 SGHTA, CDR2 FQGNSA. CDR3 region: CASRDLISYEQYF. Here the CDR3 DNA reads TGTGCCAGCCGGGACTTGATCTCCTACGAGCAGTACTTC.

The gene calls are TRBV5-1 and TRBJ2-7; D call uncertain. CDR1 and CDR2 (germline): SGHRS, YFSETQ. The ends were cut back, 0 bases at V and 1 base at J, with 8 bases in the middle. This CDR3 comprises 14 residues. The CDR3 sequence is CASSLAVPSYEQYF. DNA for the CDR3: TGCGCCAGCAGCTTGGCGGTGCCATCCTACGAGCAGTACTTC.